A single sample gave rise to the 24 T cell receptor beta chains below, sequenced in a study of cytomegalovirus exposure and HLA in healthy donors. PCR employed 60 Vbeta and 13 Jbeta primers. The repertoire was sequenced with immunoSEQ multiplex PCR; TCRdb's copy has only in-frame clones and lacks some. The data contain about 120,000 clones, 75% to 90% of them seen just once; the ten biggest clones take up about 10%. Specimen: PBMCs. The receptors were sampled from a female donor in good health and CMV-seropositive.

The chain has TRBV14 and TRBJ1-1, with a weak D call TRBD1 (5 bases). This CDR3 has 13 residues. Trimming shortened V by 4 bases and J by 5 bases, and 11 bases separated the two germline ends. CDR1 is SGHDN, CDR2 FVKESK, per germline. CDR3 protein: CASSRMGPTEAFF. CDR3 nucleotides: TGTGCCAGCAGCCGCATGGGGCCAACTGAAGCTTTCTTT.

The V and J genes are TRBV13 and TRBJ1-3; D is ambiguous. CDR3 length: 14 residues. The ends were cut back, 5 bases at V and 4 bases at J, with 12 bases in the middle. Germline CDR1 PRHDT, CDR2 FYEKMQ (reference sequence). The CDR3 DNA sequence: TGTGCCAGCAGCCCCGAGGGCATGGGAAACACCATATATTTT. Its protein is CASSPEGMGNTIYF.

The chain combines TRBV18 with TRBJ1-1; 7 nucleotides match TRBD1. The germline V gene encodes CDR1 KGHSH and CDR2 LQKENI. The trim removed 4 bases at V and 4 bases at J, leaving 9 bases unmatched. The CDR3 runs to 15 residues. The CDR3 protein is CASSLQKGAGTEAFF. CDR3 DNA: TGTGCCAGCTCACTTCAGAAGGGGGCCGGCACTGAAGCTTTCTTT.

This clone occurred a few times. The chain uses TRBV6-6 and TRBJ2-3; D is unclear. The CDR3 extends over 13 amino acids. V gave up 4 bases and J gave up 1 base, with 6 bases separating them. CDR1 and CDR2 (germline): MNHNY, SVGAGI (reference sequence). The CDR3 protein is CASSSLGTDTQYF. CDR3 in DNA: TGTGCCAGCAGTTCCCTTGGCACAGATACGCAGTATTTT.

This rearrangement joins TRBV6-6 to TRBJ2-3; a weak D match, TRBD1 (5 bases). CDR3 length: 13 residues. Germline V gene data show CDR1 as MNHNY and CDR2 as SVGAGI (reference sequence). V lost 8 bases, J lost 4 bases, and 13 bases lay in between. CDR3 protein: CASAVSGPDTQYF. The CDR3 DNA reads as TGTGCCAGCGCCGTATCAGGGCCAGATACGCAGTATTTT.

The CDR3 DNA is TGTGCCAGCAGTTCCCAGGCCCGCTACACCTTC. Translated, it gives CASSSQARYTF. This chain uses TRBV28 with TRBJ1-2; D gene uncertain. Germline values: CDR1 MDHEN, CDR2 SYDVKM. Trimming stripped 4 bases from V and 9 bases from J, with 9 bases between. The CDR3 has 11 amino acids.

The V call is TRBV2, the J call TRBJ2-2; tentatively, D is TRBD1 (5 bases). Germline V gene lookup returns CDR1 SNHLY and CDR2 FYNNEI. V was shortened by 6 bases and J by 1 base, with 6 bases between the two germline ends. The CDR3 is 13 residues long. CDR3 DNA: TGTGCCAGCAGGGACAAGAACACCGGGGAGCTGTTTTTT. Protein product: CASRDKNTGELFF. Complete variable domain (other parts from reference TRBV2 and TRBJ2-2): EPEVTQTPSHQVTQMGQEVILRCVPISNHLYFYWYRQILGQKVEFLVSFYNNEISEKSEIFDDQFSVERPDGSNFTLKIRSTKLEDSAMYFCASRDKNTGELFFGEGSRLTVL.

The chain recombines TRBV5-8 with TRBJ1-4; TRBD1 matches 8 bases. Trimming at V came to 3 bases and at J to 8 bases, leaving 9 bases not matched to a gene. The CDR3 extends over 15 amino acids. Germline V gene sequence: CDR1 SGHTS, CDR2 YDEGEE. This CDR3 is CASSYWTGTREKLFF. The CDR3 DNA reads TGTGCCAGCAGCTACTGGACAGGGACGAGGGAAAAACTGTTTTTT. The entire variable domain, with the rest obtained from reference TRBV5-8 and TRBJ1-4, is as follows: EAGVTQSPTHLIKTRGQQATLRCSPISGHTSVYWYQQALGLGLQFLLWYDEGEERNRGNFPPRFSGRQFPNYSSELNVNALELEDSALYLCASSYWTGTREKLFFGSGTQLSVL.

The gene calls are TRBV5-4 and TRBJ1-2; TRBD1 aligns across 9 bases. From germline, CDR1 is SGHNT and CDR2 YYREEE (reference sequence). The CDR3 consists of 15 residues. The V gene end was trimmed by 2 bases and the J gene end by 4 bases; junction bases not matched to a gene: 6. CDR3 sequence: CASSFDRGAFYGYTF. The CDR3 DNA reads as TGTGCCAGCAGCTTTGACAGGGGGGCCTTCTATGGCTACACCTTC.

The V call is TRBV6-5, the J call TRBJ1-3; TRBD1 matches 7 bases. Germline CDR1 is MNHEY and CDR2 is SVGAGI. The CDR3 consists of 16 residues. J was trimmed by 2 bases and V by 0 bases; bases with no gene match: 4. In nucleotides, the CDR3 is TGTGCCAGCAGTTACTCACAGGGGAGTGCTGGAAACACCATATATTTT. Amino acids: CASSYSQGSAGNTIYF.

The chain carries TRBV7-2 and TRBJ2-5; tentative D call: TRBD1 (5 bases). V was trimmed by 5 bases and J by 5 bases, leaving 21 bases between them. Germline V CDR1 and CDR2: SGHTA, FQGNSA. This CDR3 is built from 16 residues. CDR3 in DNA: TGTGCCAGCAGCCCCGGGTCTACCCATAGGGGCGAGACCCAGTACTTC. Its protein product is CASSPGSTHRGETQYF.

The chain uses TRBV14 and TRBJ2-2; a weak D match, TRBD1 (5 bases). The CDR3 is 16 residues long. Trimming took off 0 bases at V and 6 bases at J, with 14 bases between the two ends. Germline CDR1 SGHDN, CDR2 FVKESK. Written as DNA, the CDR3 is TGTGCCAGCAGCCAAGATTACAGGAAAAGTCCCGGGGAGCTGTTTTTT. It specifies CASSQDYRKSPGELFF.

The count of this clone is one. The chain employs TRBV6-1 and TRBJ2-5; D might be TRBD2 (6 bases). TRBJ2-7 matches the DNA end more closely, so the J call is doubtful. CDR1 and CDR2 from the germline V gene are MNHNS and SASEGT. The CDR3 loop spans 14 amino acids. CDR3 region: CASVLTGTRYEQYF. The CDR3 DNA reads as TGTGCCAGTGTCCTGACCGGGACTCGCTACGAGCAGTACTTC.

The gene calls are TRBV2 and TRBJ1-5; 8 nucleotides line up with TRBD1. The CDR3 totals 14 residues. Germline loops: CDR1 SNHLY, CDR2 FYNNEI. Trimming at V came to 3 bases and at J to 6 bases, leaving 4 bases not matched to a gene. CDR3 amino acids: CASSETGESQPQHF. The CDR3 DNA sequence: TGTGCCAGCAGTGAGACAGGGGAAAGTCAGCCCCAGCATTTT.

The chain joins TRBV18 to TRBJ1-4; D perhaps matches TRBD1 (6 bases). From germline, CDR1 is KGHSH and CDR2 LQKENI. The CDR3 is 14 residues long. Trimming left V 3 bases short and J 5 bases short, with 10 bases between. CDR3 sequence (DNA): TGTGCCAGCTCACCGAGCAGGGGAAATGAAAAACTGTTTTTT. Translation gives CASSPSRGNEKLFF.

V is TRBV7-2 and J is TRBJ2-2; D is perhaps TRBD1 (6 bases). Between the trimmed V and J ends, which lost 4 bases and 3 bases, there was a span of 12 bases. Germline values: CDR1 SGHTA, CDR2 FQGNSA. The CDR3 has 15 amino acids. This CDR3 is CASSSQGPDTGELFF. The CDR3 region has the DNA TGTGCCAGCAGCTCGCAGGGGCCCGACACCGGGGAGCTGTTTTTT.

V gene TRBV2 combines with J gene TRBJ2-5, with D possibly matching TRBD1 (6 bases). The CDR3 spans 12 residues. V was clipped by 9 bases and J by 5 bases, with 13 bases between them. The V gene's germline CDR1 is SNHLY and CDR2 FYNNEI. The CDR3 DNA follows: TGTGCCAGTAGACAGGCCGGGGAGACCCAGTACTTC. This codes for CASRQAGETQYF.

In nucleotides, the CDR3 is TGTGCCACCAGCTTCCAAGGACAGGGGCACTATGGCTACACCTTC. Its translation: CATSFQGQGHYGYTF. V gene TRBV15 combines with J gene TRBJ1-2; 9 nucleotides match TRBD1. This CDR3 has 15 amino acids. Losses at the gene ends were 5 bases for V and 3 bases for J; bases not matched to a gene: 7. CDR1 LNHNV and CDR2 YYDKDF come from the germline V gene (reference sequence).

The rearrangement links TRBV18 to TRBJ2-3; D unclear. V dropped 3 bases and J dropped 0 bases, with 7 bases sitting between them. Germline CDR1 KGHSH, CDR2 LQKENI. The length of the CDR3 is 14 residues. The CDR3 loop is CASSPYGSTDTQYF. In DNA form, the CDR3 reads TGTGCCAGCTCACCTTACGGTAGCACAGATACGCAGTATTTT.

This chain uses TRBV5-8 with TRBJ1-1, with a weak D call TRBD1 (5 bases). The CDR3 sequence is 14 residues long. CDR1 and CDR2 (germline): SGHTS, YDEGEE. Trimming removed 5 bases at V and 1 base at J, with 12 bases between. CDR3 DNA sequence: TGTGCCAGCAGGACACGGGGGGGGAACACTGAAGCTTTCTTT. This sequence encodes CASRTRGGNTEAFF. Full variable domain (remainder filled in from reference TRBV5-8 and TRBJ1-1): EAGVTQSPTHLIKTRGQQATLRCSPISGHTSVYWYQQALGLGLQFLLWYDEGEERNRGNFPPRFSGRQFPNYSSELNVNALELEDSALYLCASRTRGGNTEAFFGQGTRLTVV.

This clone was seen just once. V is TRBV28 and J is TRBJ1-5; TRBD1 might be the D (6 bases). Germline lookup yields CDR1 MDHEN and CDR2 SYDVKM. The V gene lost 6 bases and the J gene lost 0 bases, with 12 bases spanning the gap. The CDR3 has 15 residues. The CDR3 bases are TGTGCCAGCAGGAGGACAGAGCTTAGCAATCAGCCCCAGCATTTT. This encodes CASRRTELSNQPQHF.

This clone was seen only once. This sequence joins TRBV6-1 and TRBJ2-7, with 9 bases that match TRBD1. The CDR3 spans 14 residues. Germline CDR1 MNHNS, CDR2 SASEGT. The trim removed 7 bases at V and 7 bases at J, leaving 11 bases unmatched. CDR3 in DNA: TGTGCCAGCACCCTCGGGGACAGGGCAAAAGAGCAGTACTTC. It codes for CASTLGDRAKEQYF.

CDR3 nucleotide sequence: TGCGCCAGCAGCCTGGGGACAGGGGGGGAGGATGGCTACACCTTC. Encoded protein: CASSLGTGGEDGYTF. The V gene is TRBV5-1, the J gene TRBJ1-2; TRBD1 matches 11 bases. CDR1 is SGHRS and CDR2 is YFSETQ in the germline V gene. Losses at the gene ends were 4 bases for V and 6 bases for J; bases not matched to a gene: 8. The CDR3 runs 15 residues.

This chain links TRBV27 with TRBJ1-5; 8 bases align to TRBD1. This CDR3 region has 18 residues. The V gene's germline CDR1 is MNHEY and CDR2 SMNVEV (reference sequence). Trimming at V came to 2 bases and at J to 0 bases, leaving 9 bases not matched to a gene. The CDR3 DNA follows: TGTGCCAGCAGTTTACGGGCAGGGGGCTCCTATAGCAATCAGCCCCAGCATTTT. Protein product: CASSLRAGGSYSNQPQHF.